The 7 T cell receptor beta chains below come from one sample, sequenced in a study of T cell responses to AZD1222 COVID-19 vaccine. Clones were read by immunoSEQ multiplex PCR, and TCRdb kept only the in-frame ones, dropping some. The data contain 100,000 to 150,000 clones, approximately 90% of them singletons. The sample here was peripheral blood, taken on day 0 of AZD1222 vaccination. These receptors were collected from an adult in good health.

The chain links TRBV3-1 (or the pseudogene TRBV3-2) to TRBJ2-3; no clear D. The V gene's germline CDR1 is LGHDT and CDR2 YNNKEL (reference sequence). The V end was cut by 0 bases, the J end by 9 bases, with 7 bases between. The CDR3 is 12 amino acids. CDR3 bases: TGTGCCAGCAGCCAAGAGAGAAGAACGCAGTATTTT. This encodes CASSQERRTQYF.

The chain carries TRBV6-5 and TRBJ1-4; 11 nucleotides agree with TRBD1. Germline values: CDR1 MNHEY, CDR2 SVGAGI. CDR3 length: 14 amino acids. J was trimmed by 8 bases and V by 6 bases; bases with no gene match: 5. The DNA for the CDR3 is TGTGCCAGCAGCCGGGACAGGGGGAGGGAAAAACTGTTTTTT. This sequence encodes CASSRDRGREKLFF.

This clone has just one count. This chain uses TRBV24-1 with TRBJ2-1; 11 bases fit TRBD1. V shed 3 bases, J shed 8 bases, and the junction held 5 bases outside the gene matches. The CDR3 contains 15 residues. Germline CDR1 reads KGHDR; CDR2 reads SFDVKD. CDR3 protein: CATSDPGQGDDEQFF. CDR3 DNA: TGTGCCACCAGTGATCCGGGACAGGGGGATGATGAGCAGTTCTTC.

The CDR3 region has the DNA TGTGCCAGCAGAACAGGGGGCATGCAGACCCAGTACTTC. Protein sequence: CASRTGGMQTQYF. This rearrangement joins TRBV28 to TRBJ2-5; TRBD1 matches 9 bases. CDR1 MDHEN and CDR2 SYDVKM come from the germline V gene. V lost 6 bases to trimming and J lost 6 bases; unmatched junction nucleotides: 5. The CDR3 has 13 residues.

The chain couples TRBV6-2 or TRBV6-3 to TRBJ1-5; no firm D call. There are 13 residues in the CDR3. Looked up from germline, CDR1 is MNHEY and CDR2 is SVGEGT. The V gene lost 2 bases and the J gene lost 2 bases, with 4 bases spanning the gap. The CDR3 loop reads CASSYVGNQPQHF. DNA of the CDR3: TGTGCCAGCAGTTACGTGGGCAATCAGCCCCAGCATTTT.

The V call is TRBV4-2, the J call TRBJ2-2; D unclear. Trimming cost V 4 bases and J 3 bases, with 3 bases left between them. This CDR3 has 12 amino acids. Per germline, CDR1 LGHNA and CDR2 YNFKEQ. Written as DNA, the CDR3 is TGTGCCAGCAGCCGCGACACCGGGGAGCTGTTTTTT. Residues: CASSRDTGELFF.

The chain is built from TRBV5-1 and TRBJ1-1; 8 bases fit TRBD1. Losses at the gene ends were 6 bases for V and 4 bases for J; bases not matched to a gene: 11. The CDR3 is 15 residues long. Per the germline V gene, CDR1 is SGHRS and CDR2 is YFSETQ. The CDR3 nucleotides read TGCGCCAGCACCGCAGGGGGCGCGGGCCCCACTGAAGCTTTCTTT. Its translation: CASTAGGAGPTEAFF.